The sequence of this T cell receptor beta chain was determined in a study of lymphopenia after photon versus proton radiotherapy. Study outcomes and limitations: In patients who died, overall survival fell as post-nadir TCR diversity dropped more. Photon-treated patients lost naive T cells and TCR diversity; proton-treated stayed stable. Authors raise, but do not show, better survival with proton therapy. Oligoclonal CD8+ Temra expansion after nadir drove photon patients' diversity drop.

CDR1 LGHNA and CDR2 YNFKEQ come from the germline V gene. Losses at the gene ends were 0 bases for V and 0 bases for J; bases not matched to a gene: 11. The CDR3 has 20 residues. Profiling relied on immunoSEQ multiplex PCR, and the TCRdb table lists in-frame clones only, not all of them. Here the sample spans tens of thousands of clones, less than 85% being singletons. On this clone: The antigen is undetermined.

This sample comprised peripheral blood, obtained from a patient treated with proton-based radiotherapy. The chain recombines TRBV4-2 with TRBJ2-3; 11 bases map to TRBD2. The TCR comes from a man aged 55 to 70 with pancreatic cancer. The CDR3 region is CASSQEGTSGAPPSTDTQYF. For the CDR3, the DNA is TGTGCCAGCAGCCAAGAGGGGACTAGCGGAGCACCCCCTAGCACAGATACGCAGTATTTT.